This T cell receptor (beta chain) derives from a study of T cell changes during pregnancy in multiple sclerosis. Only in-frame clones appear in the TCRdb table, and some are missing; sequencing was by immunoSEQ multiplex PCR. The table shows around 68,000 clones, with about nine tenths occurring only once. CDR3 length equals 11 residues. CDR1 is SGHDT and CDR2 is YYEEEE in the germline V gene. The germline V and J ends were trimmed by 7 bases and 8 bases, with 11 bases remaining between them. This receptor was identified in a female donor in good health, enrolled as a control in a pregnancy study. Material: peripheral blood, obtained after pregnancy. The V and J genes are TRBV5-6 and TRBJ2-3; TRBD2 is a possible D gene (6 bases). The chain's CDR3 is CASRLGGTQYF. CDR3 DNA sequence: TGTGCCAGCCGACTGGGAGGTACGCAGTATTTT.